This is a list of T cell receptor beta chains from one sample in a study of cytomegalovirus exposure and HLA in healthy donors. Here immunoSEQ multiplex PCR was the method, and the copy in TCRdb shows in-frame clones only, minus some. The sample has about 120,000 clones, roughly 90% seen once. Sequenced material: PBMCs. The receptors derive from a woman in her late teens or twenties in good health and CMV-seropositive. Each CDR3 is given with its conserved first and last residue. The D gene is left open where the match is weak. The size entry is marked missing in some rows and otherwise reads once, few, many or a size class.

J gene: TRBJ2-3
V gene: TRBV7-9
D gene: TRBD2
clone size: .
CDR3 DNA: TGTGCCAGCAGCCCGAAATTTAGACTAGCGGGAGGAGATACGCAGTATTTT
CDR3 protein: CASSPKFRLAGGDTQYF

J gene: TRBJ1-2
V gene: TRBV19
D gene: TRBD1
clone size: .
CDR3 DNA: TGTGCCAGTAGTATTGGACAGGGGTTGTATGGCTACACCTTC
CDR3 protein: CASSIGQGLYGYTF

J gene: TRBJ1-1
V gene: TRBV7-8
D gene: TRBD1
clone size: .
CDR3 DNA: TGTGCCAGCAGCCTAGGGGGCAGGGTCGGGAACACTGAAGCTTTCTTT
CDR3 protein: CASSLGGRVGNTEAFF

J gene: TRBJ2-2
V gene: TRBV7-9
D gene: .
clone size: .
CDR3 DNA: TGTGCCAGCAGCTATATATCGACCGGGGAGCTGTTTTTT
CDR3 protein: CASSYISTGELFF

J gene: TRBJ1-1
V gene: TRBV9
D gene: .
clone size: .
CDR3 DNA: TGTGCCAGTGCCGCGCCTAACACTGAAGCTTTCTTT
CDR3 protein: CASAAPNTEAFF

J gene: TRBJ2-3
V gene: TRBV9
D gene: TRBD2
clone size: .
CDR3 DNA: TGTGCCAGCAGCATCGACAGAGCGGGAGGAAATGCAGATACGCAGTATTTT
CDR3 protein: CASSIDRAGGNADTQYF

J gene: TRBJ2-2
V gene: TRBV27
D gene: TRBD1
clone size: .
CDR3 DNA: TGTGCCAGCAGTTTTCGGGGACAGTCCAAGGTAGCCGGGGAGCTGTTTTTT
CDR3 protein: CASSFRGQSKVAGELFF

J gene: TRBJ2-2
V gene: TRBV6-6
D gene: TRBD2
clone size: .
CDR3 DNA: TGTGCCAGCACCTCGGGCGGGAGGACCGGGGAGCTGTTTTTT
CDR3 protein: CASTSGGRTGELFF

J gene: TRBJ2-5
V gene: TRBV5-6
D gene: TRBD1
clone size: .
CDR3 DNA: TGTGCCAGCAGGAATTTTCGACAGGGGCTCGGGTCAGAGACCCAGTACTTC
CDR3 protein: CASRNFRQGLGSETQYF

J gene: TRBJ1-1
V gene: TRBV19
D gene: .
clone size: .
CDR3 DNA: TGTGCCAGTAGTATTCCAGGGACTGAAGCTTTCTTT
CDR3 protein: CASSIPGTEAFF

J gene: TRBJ2-3
V gene: TRBV6-1
D gene: TRBD1
clone size: .
CDR3 DNA: TGTGCCAGCAGTGTCGACAGGGGTGCAGATACGCAGTATTTT
CDR3 protein: CASSVDRGADTQYF

J gene: TRBJ1-3
V gene: TRBV5-4
D gene: .
clone size: .
CDR3 DNA: TGTGCCAGCAGCTTGGCAGGGGCCAGGGGCTCTGGAAACACCATATATTTT
CDR3 protein: CASSLAGARGSGNTIYF

J gene: TRBJ2-1
V gene: TRBV5-8
D gene: .
clone size: .
CDR3 DNA: TGTGCCAGCAGGCGTAGGGGGGGAAGGAACAATGAGCAGTTCTTC
CDR3 protein: CASRRRGGRNNEQFF

J gene: TRBJ2-4
V gene: TRBV9
D gene: .
clone size: .
CDR3 DNA: TGTGCCAGCAGCGTATCAGGGTTGCAAAACATTCAGTACTTC
CDR3 protein: CASSVSGLQNIQYF

J gene: TRBJ1-2
V gene: TRBV7-2
D gene: .
clone size: few
CDR3 DNA: TGTGCCAGCAGCCCCGGCAGGGCTAACTATGGCTACACCTTC
CDR3 protein: CASSPGRANYGYTF

J gene: TRBJ2-1
V gene: TRBV5-6
D gene: .
clone size: once
CDR3 DNA: TGTGCCAGCAGCTTCAGCAGGGAGCAGTTCTTC
CDR3 protein: CASSFSREQFF

J gene: TRBJ1-1
V gene: TRBV2
D gene: .
clone size: .
CDR3 DNA: TGTGCCACCACAGGTCCCCTGAACACTGAAGCTTTCTTT
CDR3 protein: CATTGPLNTEAFF

J gene: TRBJ2-3
V gene: TRBV7-6
D gene: TRBD2
clone size: .
CDR3 DNA: TGTGCCAGCAGCCCGGACGGCATATCTAATAGCGGGATGGCTAATACGCAGTATTTT
CDR3 protein: CASSPDGISNSGMANTQYF

J gene: TRBJ1-1
V gene: TRBV25-1
D gene: .
clone size: .
CDR3 DNA: TGTGCCAGCAGTCCGCAGGGAAAGGGGAACACTGAAGCTTTCTTT
CDR3 protein: CASSPQGKGNTEAFF

J gene: TRBJ1-6
V gene: TRBV11-2
D gene: TRBD1
clone size: .
CDR3 DNA: TGTGCCACCAGCGGACAGGGGGCTATTCGTAATTCACCCCTCCACTTT
CDR3 protein: CATSGQGAIRNSPLHF

J gene: TRBJ1-2
V gene: TRBV18
D gene: TRBD1
clone size: .
CDR3 DNA: TGTGCCAGCTCACCAGAGTCAAGGACAGGGTATAACTATGGCTACACCTTC
CDR3 protein: CASSPESRTGYNYGYTF

J gene: TRBJ2-7
V gene: TRBV4-2
D gene: TRBD2
clone size: once
CDR3 DNA: TGTGCCAGCAGCCAAGGGACTAGCGGTACCTACGAGCAGTACTTC
CDR3 protein: CASSQGTSGTYEQYF

J gene: TRBJ2-2
V gene: TRBV19
D gene: TRBD1
clone size: few
CDR3 DNA: TGTGCCAGTTTGGACAGGCACACCGGGGAGCTGTTTTTT
CDR3 protein: CASLDRHTGELFF

J gene: TRBJ2-7
V gene: TRBV11-2
D gene: .
clone size: few
CDR3 DNA: TGTGCCAGCAGCGCAGGGAGGCAGCAGTACTTC
CDR3 protein: CASSAGRQQYF

J gene: TRBJ1-1
V gene: TRBV19
D gene: .
clone size: .
CDR3 DNA: TGTGCCAGTAGTATGAGAGGGCTCGAGAACACTGAAGCTTTCTTT
CDR3 protein: CASSMRGLENTEAFF

J gene: TRBJ1-1
V gene: TRBV30
D gene: .
clone size: once
CDR3 DNA: TGTGCCTGGAGGGAGGGCGTGGAAGCTTTCTTT
CDR3 protein: CAWREGVEAFF

J gene: TRBJ1-1
V gene: TRBV6-1
D gene: .
clone size: .
CDR3 DNA: TGTGCCAGCAGTGAAAAGGCCTTTGGGGGGGGAAACACTGAAGCTTTCTTT
CDR3 protein: CASSEKAFGGGNTEAFF

J gene: TRBJ1-2
V gene: TRBV6-5
D gene: .
clone size: .
CDR3 DNA: TGTGCCAGCAGTTACTCTGGGGGCGGCTACACCTTC
CDR3 protein: CASSYSGGGYTF

J gene: TRBJ1-6
V gene: TRBV7-8
D gene: .
clone size: few
CDR3 DNA: TGTGCCAGCAGGTCCACCCCGACGGGGAAACTGATTTCCTTGGGGACCCTCCACTTT
CDR3 protein: CASRSTPTGKLISLGTLHF

J gene: TRBJ1-5
V gene: TRBV5-3
D gene: .
clone size: .
CDR3 DNA: TGTGCCAGAAGCTTGAAGATTACGGTCCCAGGGGCCATCAGTGGCAATCAGCCCCAGCATTTT
CDR3 protein: CARSLKITVPGAISGNQPQHF

J gene: TRBJ1-3
V gene: TRBV11-2
D gene: .
clone size: .
CDR3 DNA: TGTGCCAGCAGCTTAATTCCCAGCTCTGGAAACACCATATATTTT
CDR3 protein: CASSLIPSSGNTIYF

J gene: TRBJ1-1
V gene: TRBV5-6
D gene: TRBD1
clone size: .
CDR3 DNA: TGTGCCTTCGGGACAGGGACTATGAACACTGAAGCTTTCTTT
CDR3 protein: CAFGTGTMNTEAFF

J gene: TRBJ2-3
V gene: TRBV7-3
D gene: .
clone size: .
CDR3 DNA: TGTGCCAGCAGCTTAATTTACGGTGGTGGGGGGTCCACAGATACGCAGTATTTT
CDR3 protein: CASSLIYGGGGSTDTQYF

J gene: TRBJ1-1
V gene: TRBV19
D gene: TRBD1
clone size: .
CDR3 DNA: TGTGCCAGCCGGGACAGGGGTATCACTGAAGCTTTCTTT
CDR3 protein: CASRDRGITEAFF

J gene: TRBJ2-1
V gene: TRBV6-1
D gene: TRBD2
clone size: .
CDR3 DNA: TGTGCCAGCAGTGAAGGTGGGCGGGGGGGAGTTACGATTACCTACAATGAGCAGTTCTTC
CDR3 protein: CASSEGGRGGVTITYNEQFF

J gene: TRBJ2-1
V gene: TRBV11-3
D gene: .
clone size: .
CDR3 DNA: TGTGCCAGCAGCTTACTAGACGCCCGGTACAATGAGCAGTTCTTC
CDR3 protein: CASSLLDARYNEQFF

J gene: TRBJ2-1
V gene: TRBV6-6
D gene: TRBD2
clone size: .
CDR3 DNA: TGTGCCAGCAGTTCTACTAGCGGGAGCTCGAAGGAGCAGTTCTTC
CDR3 protein: CASSSTSGSSKEQFF

J gene: TRBJ1-5
V gene: TRBV2
D gene: .
clone size: .
CDR3 DNA: TGTGCCAGCAGCCCCCGGACAAATCAGCCCCAGCATTTT
CDR3 protein: CASSPRTNQPQHF

J gene: TRBJ2-1
V gene: TRBV19
D gene: TRBD2
clone size: .
CDR3 DNA: TGTGCCAGTAGTATAGGGACTAGCGGGGCTGTAGCCGATGAGCAGTTCTTC
CDR3 protein: CASSIGTSGAVADEQFF

J gene: TRBJ1-2
V gene: TRBV19
D gene: TRBD1
clone size: .
CDR3 DNA: TGTGCCAGTAGCCTTAGACAGGGGAATAACTATGGCTACACCTTC
CDR3 protein: CASSLRQGNNYGYTF